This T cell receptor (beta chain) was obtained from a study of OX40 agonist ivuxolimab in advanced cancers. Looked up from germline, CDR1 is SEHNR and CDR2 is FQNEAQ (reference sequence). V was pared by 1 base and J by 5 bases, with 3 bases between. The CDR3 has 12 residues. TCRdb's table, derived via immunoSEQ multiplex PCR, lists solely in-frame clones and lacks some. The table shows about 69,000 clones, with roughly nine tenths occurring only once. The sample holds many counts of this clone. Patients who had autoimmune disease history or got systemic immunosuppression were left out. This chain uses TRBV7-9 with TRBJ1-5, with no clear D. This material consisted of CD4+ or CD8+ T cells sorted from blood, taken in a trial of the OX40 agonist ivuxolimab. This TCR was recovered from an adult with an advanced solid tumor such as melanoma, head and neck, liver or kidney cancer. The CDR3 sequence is CASSLDDQPQHF. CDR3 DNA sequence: TGTGCCAGCAGCTTAGACGATCAGCCCCAGCATTTT.